This T cell receptor (beta chain) was documented in a study of cytomegalovirus exposure and HLA in healthy donors. Study-wide results and limits: With later analysis, a missense DCLRE1C variant became linked to TCR beta V- and J-gene trimming. What a later analysis reportedly showed was that an Asian-associated ancestry cluster had fewer N-insertions than the roughly 670-donor mean. Earlier analysis found most TCR beta V segments productive about 90% or about 30% of the time.

A multiplex PCR was run with 60 Vbeta primers and 13 Jbeta primers. Under the authors' procedure: A follow-up analysis tallied about 80 million unique TCR beta chains, 8.5 million to 14 million shared. The protocol was immunoSEQ multiplex PCR, while the TCRdb copy is restricted to in-frame clones and leaves out a portion. D and trimming come from the DNA, and the V and J calls and clone size come from that table. Of about 170,000 clones in the sample, approximately 80% were seen once. Turning to this clone: Its antigen is unidentified.

Trimming removed 0 bases from V and 0 bases from J, with 15 bases in between. CDR1 is LNHDA, CDR2 SQIVND, per germline (reference sequence). This CDR3 comprises 19 residues. The gene calls are TRBV19 and TRBJ2-6; perhaps TRBD1 as D (5 bases). This receptor was taken from a woman aged 18-35 years in good health and CMV-seronegative. Sequenced material: PBMCs. The CDR3 loop reads CASSIEIGHPSSGANVLTF. DNA of the CDR3: TGTGCCAGTAGTATAGAGATAGGACACCCAAGCTCTGGGGCCAACGTCCTGACTTTC.